This T cell receptor (beta chain) came from a study of blood T cell repertoires in COVID-19. Study as a whole: The United States, Italy and Spain supplied acute and convalescent COVID-19 samples. Sources were T cells, B-cell-depleted T cells, or PBMCs; the material itself was cDNA or gDNA.

Per the study methods: For nucleated cells, counts were estimated from reference gene primer amplification. Some clones are missing from TCRdb's copy, which holds only in-frame ones; the method was immunoSEQ multiplex PCR. The V and J calls and clone size were taken over from that table, and D and trimming were inferred from the DNA. Of around 120,000 clones in the sample, under 80% were seen once. This CDR3 is built from 18 residues. The TCR sequence derives from a man between 65 and 85 years old with active or convalescent COVID-19. The chain recombines TRBV21-1 with TRBJ2-2; TRBD2, the table's D call, was not compared with the DNA. TRBV21-1 is a known pseudogene. The sequenced material came from peripheral blood. The CDR3 nucleotides are TGTGCCAGCAGCACGCGGGTGCGGGGGGGCAGAGTCCCCGGGGAGCTGTTTTTT. Its translation: CASSTRVRGGRVPGELFF.